These T cell receptor beta chains were read from a single sample in a study of T cells after somatic rescue of genetic block. Assay used: immunoSEQ multiplex PCR; TCRdb lists only in-frame clones, some missing. The data contain roughly 71,000 clones, approximately 90% of them singletons. The specimen was peripheral blood mononuclear cells (PBMCs). These receptors originate from a man between 25 and 39 years old. CDR3s include the opening cysteine and the closing phenylalanine or tryptophan. A D gene is named only where the DNA matches it firmly. Clone sizes are given selectively: once, few, many, or a class where the clone is expanded.

V gene	J gene	clone size	D gene	CDR3 DNA	CDR3 protein
TRBV28	TRBJ2-5	-	TRBD2	TGTGCCAGCAGTGGGTTAGCGGGAGGGCCTCAAAGAGAGACCCAGTACTTC	CASSGLAGGPQRETQYF
TRBV5-4	TRBJ2-1	-	TRBD2	TGTGCCAGCAGCTTGACTAGCGGTCCCTACAATGAGCAGTTCTTC	CASSLTSGPYNEQFF
TRBV7-9	TRBJ2-5	-	TRBD1	TGTGCCAGCAGCTTAGCGGAATACCTGACAGGGTGGGAGACCCAGTACTTC	CASSLAEYLTGWETQYF
TRBV6-5	TRBJ1-1	-	-	TGTGCCAGCAGTCACAGGGCCGAAGCTTTCTTT	CASSHRAEAFF
TRBV11-2	TRBJ2-3	-	-	TGTGCCAGCAGCCCACCAATTTCCACAGATACGCAGTATTTT	CASSPPISTDTQYF
TRBV19	TRBJ2-7	once	TRBD1	TGTGCCAGTAGTTGGACAGGGGACGAGCAGTACTTC	CASSWTGDEQYF
TRBV28	TRBJ1-2	-	TRBD1	TGTGCCAGCAGGTTAGGGTTACAGGGGGGCTATGGCTACACCTTC	CASRLGLQGGYGYTF
TRBV7-8	TRBJ2-7	-	-	TGTGCCAGCAGCTTAGGAGCGTTCTCCTACGAGCAGTACTTC	CASSLGAFSYEQYF
TRBV7-2	TRBJ2-3	-	TRBD2	TGTGCCAGCAGCTTGGTCGGGAGGACAGATACGCAGTATTTT	CASSLVGRTDTQYF
TRBV15	TRBJ1-4	-	-	TGTGCCACCAGCAGGACGGGGGGGACTAATGAAAAACTGTTTTTT	CATSRTGGTNEKLFF
TRBV6-6	TRBJ1-1	-	-	TGTGCCAGCAGTTACGCGGACCCGCTCAATGAAGCTTTCTTT	CASSYADPLNEAFF
TRBV5-8	TRBJ1-1	-	-	TGTGCCAGCAGCAGAGGGGGGAACAGGAACACTGAAGCTTTCTTT	CASSRGGNRNTEAFF
TRBV27	TRBJ2-7	-	TRBD2	TGTGCCAGCAGCCCAAGGACTAGCGAGGCGTTCGTCTACGAGCAGTACTTC	CASSPRTSEAFVYEQYF
TRBV4-1	TRBJ2-7	-	-	TGCGCCAGCAGCCATCCGGACGGAGCCTACGAGCAGTACTTC	CASSHPDGAYEQYF